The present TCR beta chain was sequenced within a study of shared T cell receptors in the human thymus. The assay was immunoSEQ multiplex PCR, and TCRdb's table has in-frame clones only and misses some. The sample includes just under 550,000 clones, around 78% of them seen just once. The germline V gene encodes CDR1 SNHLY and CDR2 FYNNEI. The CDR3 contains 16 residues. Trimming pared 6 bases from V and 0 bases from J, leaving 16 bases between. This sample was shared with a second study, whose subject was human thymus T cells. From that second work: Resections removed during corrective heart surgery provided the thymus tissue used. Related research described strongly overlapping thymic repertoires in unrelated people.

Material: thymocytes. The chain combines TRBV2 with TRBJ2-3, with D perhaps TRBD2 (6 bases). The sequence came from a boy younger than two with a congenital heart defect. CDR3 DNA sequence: TGTGCCAGCAGACCGGGGCTAGCGCGTAGCACAGATACGCAGTATTTT. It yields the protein CASRPGLARSTDTQYF.